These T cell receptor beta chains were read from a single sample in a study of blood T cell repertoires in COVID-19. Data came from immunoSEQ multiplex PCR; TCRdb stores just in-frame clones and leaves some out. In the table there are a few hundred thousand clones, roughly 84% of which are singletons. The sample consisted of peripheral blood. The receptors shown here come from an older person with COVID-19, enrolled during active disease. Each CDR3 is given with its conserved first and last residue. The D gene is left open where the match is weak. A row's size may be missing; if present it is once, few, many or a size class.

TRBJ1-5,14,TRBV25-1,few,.,CASSPTGPNQPQHF,TGTGCCAGCAGTCCTACAGGCCCCAATCAGCCCCAGCATTTT
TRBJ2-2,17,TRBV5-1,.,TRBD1,CASSRVGQGSNTGELFF,TGCGCCAGCAGCCGAGTGGGACAGGGGTCGAACACCGGGGAGCTGTTTTTT
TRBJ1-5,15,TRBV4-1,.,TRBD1,CASSARDSRVEPQHF,TGCGCCAGCAGCGCCCGGGACAGTCGAGTAGAGCCCCAGCATTTT
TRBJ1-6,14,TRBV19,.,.,CASSIGLENSPLHF,TGTGCCAGTAGTATTGGACTGGAAAATTCACCCCTCCACTTT
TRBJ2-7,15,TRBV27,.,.,CASSLSQGGYYEQYF,TGTGCCAGCAGTTTATCTCAGGGAGGCTACTACGAGCAGTACTTC
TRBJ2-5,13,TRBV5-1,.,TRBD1,CASSWTGGETQYF,TGCGCCAGCAGCTGGACAGGGGGGGAGACCCAGTACTTC
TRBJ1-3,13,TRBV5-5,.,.,CASSLAGRNTIYF,TGTGCCAGCAGCTTAGCAGGCCGAAACACCATATATTTT
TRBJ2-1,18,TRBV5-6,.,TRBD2,CASSQRGPFSSSYNEQFF,TGTGCCAGCAGCCAGCGGGGGCCCTTTTCGAGCTCCTACAATGAGCAGTTCTTC
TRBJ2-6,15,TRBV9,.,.,CASSVVSGQSNVLTF,TGTGCCAGCAGCGTAGTGTCGGGACAATCCAACGTCCTGACTTTC
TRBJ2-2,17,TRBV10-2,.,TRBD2,CASSVVAGELDTGELFF,TGCGCCAGCAGTGTGGTAGCGGGGGAGCTAGACACCGGGGAGCTGTTTTTT
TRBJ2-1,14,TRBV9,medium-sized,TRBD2,CASSVGGGRDEQFF,TGTGCCAGCAGCGTTGGCGGGGGGCGAGATGAGCAGTTCTTC
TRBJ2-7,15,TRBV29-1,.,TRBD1,CSVLKLRDRAYEQYF,TGCAGCGTTCTAAAACTCCGGGACAGAGCCTACGAGCAGTACTTC
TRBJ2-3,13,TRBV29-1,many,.,CSVELSGADTQYF,TGCAGCGTTGAATTGTCGGGGGCAGATACGCAGTATTTT
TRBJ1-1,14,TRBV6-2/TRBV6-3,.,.,CASSYGAGNTEAFF,TGTGCCAGCAGTTACGGGGCGGGAAACACTGAAGCTTTCTTT
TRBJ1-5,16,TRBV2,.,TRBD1,CASSEGRDRFRRPQHF,TGTGCCAGCAGTGAGGGACGGGACAGGTTCCGGAGGCCCCAGCATTTT
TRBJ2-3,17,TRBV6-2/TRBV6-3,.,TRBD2,CASSHPRLAGGQGTQYF,TGTGCCAGCAGTCACCCGAGACTAGCGGGGGGACAGGGTACGCAGTATTTT
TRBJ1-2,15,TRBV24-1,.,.,CATSDLRYEDYGYTF,TGTGCCACCAGTGATCTCCGATACGAGGACTATGGCTACACCTTC